This TCR beta chain was sequenced in a study of response to subunit inactivated influenza vaccine. General study points: Authors suggested seasonal influenza vaccinations each recruit few new T cells.

A single record per CDR3 protein comes from TCRdb applying MiXCR to the RT-PCR reads. This sample has 800,000 to 1,000,000 distinct CDR3 sequences, with over 20% found just once. Points on this clonotype: Its antigen is not identified.

The germline V gene has CDR1 SGHNT and CDR2 YENEEA. V was pared by 6 bases and J by 5 bases, with 10 bases of the junction left unmatched. This CDR3 has 16 amino acids. Here the sequenced sample was PBMCs from blood, taken around 5 days after vaccination. The clonotype was recovered from a man aged 50 to 60 who received an inactivated influenza vaccine. This chain links TRBV11-3 with TRBJ2-7, with 13 positions matching TRBD2. The CDR3 loop is CASSYTGTSGTHEQYF. The CDR3 bases are TGTGCCAGCAGTTATACCGGGACTAGCGGGACCCACGAGCAGTACTTC.